This T cell receptor beta chain was identified during a study of blood T cell repertoires in COVID-19. On the study more broadly: Acute and convalescent COVID-19 samples came from the United States, Italy and Spain.

The CDR3 is made up of 12 amino acids. The J segment lost 8 bases and the V segment lost 5 bases, leaving 5 bases of the junction unmatched. Germline CDR1 reads SGHTA; CDR2 reads FQGNSA. The authors' processing: By means of reference gene primer amplification, nucleated cell counts were estimated. The protocol was immunoSEQ multiplex PCR, while the TCRdb copy is restricted to in-frame clones and leaves out a portion. V and J calls and clone size are as listed in that table; D and trimming were resolved from the DNA. Seen here are over 250,000 clones, approximately 86% observed once, and the top ten hold about 1%. The cohort comprised adults aged about 18 to 90 years residing in under 30 US areas. Participants were placed into cohorts based on the clinical history they reported.

The chain employs TRBV7-2 and TRBJ1-1; 7 nucleotides align to TRBD1. The sequence was collected from a woman in her twenties or thirties who had recovered from COVID-19. The sample comprised PBMCs or T cells enriched from blood (not recorded which). CDR3 sequence (DNA): TGTGCCAGCAGCCCCCAGGGGGTAGAAGCTTTCTTT. Its protein product is CASSPQGVEAFF.